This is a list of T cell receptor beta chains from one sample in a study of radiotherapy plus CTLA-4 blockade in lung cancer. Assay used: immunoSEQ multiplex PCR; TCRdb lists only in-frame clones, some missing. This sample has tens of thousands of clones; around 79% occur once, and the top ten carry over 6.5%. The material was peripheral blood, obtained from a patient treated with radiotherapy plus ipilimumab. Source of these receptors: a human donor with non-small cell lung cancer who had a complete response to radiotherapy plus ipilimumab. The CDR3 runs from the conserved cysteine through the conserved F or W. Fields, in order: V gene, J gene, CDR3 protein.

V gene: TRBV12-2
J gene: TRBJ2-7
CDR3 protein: CASRLEAGDYEQYF

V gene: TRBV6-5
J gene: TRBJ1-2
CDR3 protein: CASSYSGRGTYGYTF

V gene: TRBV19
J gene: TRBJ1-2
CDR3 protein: CASHDRGYGYTF

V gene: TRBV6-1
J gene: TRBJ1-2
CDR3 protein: CASSEARSYGYTF

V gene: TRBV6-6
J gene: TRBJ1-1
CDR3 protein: CASSYDREVEAFF

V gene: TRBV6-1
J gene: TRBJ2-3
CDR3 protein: CASSESRGIGDTQYF

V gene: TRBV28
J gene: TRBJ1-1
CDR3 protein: CASSFWSKNTEAFF

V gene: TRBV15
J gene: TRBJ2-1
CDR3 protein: CATSSTSGRYNEQFF

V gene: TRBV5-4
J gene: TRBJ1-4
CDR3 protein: CASSLKRQGDEKLFF

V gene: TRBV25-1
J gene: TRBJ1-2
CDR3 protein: CASSGTTGLDGYTF

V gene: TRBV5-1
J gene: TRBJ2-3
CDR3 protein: CASSLAGRSTDTQYF

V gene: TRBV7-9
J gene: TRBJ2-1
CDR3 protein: CASSNLGSGTSYNEQFF

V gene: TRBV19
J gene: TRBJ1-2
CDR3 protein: CASSMGTLNYGYTF

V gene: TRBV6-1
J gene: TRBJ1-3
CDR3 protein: CASSEKQGARGNTIYF

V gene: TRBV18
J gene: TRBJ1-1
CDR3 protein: CASSPQSLGGENTEAFF

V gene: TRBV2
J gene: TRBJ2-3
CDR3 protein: CASSPYADTQYF

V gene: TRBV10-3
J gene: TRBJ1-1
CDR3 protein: CAISAYYTEAFF

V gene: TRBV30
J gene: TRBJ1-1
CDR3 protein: CAWSVKDRYTEAFF

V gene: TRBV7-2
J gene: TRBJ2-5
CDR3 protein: CASSISPLKQYF

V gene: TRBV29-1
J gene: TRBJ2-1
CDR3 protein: CSVGLAGGWNEQFF

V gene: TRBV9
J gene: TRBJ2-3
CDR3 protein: CASSIGLAGIADTQYF

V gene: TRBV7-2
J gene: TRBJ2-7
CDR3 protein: CASSLTAGGRFYEQYF

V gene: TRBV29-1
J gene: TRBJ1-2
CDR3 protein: CSVGQGGDYGYTF

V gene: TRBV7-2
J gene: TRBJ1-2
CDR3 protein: CASSFGETRYGYTF

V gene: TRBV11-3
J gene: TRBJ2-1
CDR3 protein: CASSLGTDWSFF

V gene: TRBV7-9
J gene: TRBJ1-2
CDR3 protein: CASSSRGGAVYTF

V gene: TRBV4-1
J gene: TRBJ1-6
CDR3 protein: CASSQPTYRGRNSPLHF

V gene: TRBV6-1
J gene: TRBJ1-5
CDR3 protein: CASAWGDSNQPQHF

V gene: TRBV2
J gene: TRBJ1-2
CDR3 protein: CATGKGTGAGYTF

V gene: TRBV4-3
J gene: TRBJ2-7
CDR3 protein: CASSQDSPGQGYEQYF

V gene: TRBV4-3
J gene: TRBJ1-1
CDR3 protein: CASSQVFKFFRAGTEAFF

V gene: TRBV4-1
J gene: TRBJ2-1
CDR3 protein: CASSQGLAGGIFYNEQFF

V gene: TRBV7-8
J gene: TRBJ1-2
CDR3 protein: CASSLGRGYFYGYTF

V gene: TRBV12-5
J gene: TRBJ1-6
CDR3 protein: CASGLGQGNSPLHF

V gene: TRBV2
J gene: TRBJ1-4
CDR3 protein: CASRGTATNEKLFF

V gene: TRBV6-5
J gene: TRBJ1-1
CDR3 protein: CASSRGSEAFF

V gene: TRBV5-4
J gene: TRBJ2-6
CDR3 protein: CASRKRMGRGSGANVLTF

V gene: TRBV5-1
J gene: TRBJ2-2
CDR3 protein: CASSLDSSGGELFF

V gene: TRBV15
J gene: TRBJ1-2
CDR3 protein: CATSPDRGPGGYTF